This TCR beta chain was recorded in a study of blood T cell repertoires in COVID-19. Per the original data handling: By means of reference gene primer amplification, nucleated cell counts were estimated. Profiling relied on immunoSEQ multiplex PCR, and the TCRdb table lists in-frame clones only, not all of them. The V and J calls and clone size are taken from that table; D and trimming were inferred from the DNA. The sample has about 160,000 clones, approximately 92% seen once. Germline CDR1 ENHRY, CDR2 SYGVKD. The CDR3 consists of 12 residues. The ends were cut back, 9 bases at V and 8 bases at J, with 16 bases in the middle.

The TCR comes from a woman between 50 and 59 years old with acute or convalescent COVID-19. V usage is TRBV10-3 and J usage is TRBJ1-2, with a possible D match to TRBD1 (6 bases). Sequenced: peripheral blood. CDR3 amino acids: CAMSGGRQGYTF. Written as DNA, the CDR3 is TGTGCCATGTCCGGGGGGCGCCAGGGCTACACCTTC.